This is a list of T cell receptor beta chains from one sample in a study of blood T cell repertoires in COVID-19. The method was immunoSEQ multiplex PCR; TCRdb's version includes in-frame clones alone and lacks a portion of them. The top ten hold about 4.2% of the sample, which has fewer than 90,000 clones, roughly 75% seen once. The specimen sequenced was peripheral blood. These receptors were collected from a woman in her fifties or sixties with acute or convalescent COVID-19. Both conserved end residues are part of each CDR3. The D gene is left open where the match is weak. Some rows mark clone size as missing; the rest say once, few, many or name a class of expanded clone.

clone_size	d_call	v_call	j_call	cdr3_aa	cdr3_nt
-	TRBD1	TRBV19	TRBJ2-7	CASSMRGQTYEQYF	TGTGCCAGTAGTATGAGGGGACAGACCTACGAGCAGTACTTC
-	-	TRBV6-1	TRBJ1-1	CASRGGTEAFF	TGTGCCAGCAGGGGGGGCACTGAAGCTTTCTTT
once	-	TRBV12-3/TRBV12-4	TRBJ1-2	CASSPTGDYGYTF	TGTGCCAGCAGTCCGACCGGGGACTATGGCTACACCTTC
-	-	TRBV5-6	TRBJ1-1	CASRARGMNTEAFF	TGTGCCAGCAGGGCTCGGGGTATGAACACTGAAGCTTTCTTT
-	TRBD1	TRBV6-5	TRBJ1-2	CASSRGTDNYGYTF	TGTGCCAGCAGTAGAGGGACAGACAACTATGGCTACACCTTC
once	TRBD1	TRBV7-6	TRBJ1-1	CASSLAPPNSFLGRQGVEAFF	TGTGCCAGCAGCTTAGCTCCCCCAAATTCTTTCCTCGGCCGACAGGGAGTTGAAGCTTTCTTT
-	-	TRBV5-4	TRBJ1-2	CASSPDSTNYGYTF	TGTGCCAGCAGCCCGGACAGTACTAACTATGGCTACACCTTC
once	-	TRBV18	TRBJ2-7	CASSPLSSSYEQYF	TGTGCCAGCTCACCACTTAGCAGCTCCTACGAGCAGTACTTC
-	-	TRBV5-6	TRBJ1-2	CASSDNPRTNYGYTF	TGTGCCAGCAGCGACAACCCCCGGACTAACTATGGCTACACCTTC
once	-	TRBV12-3/TRBV12-4	TRBJ1-2	CASSLRAGYTF	TGTGCCAGCAGTTTGAGGGCCGGCTACACCTTC
-	-	TRBV3-1/TRBV3-2	TRBJ2-3	CASSQDIGTDTQYF	TGTGCCAGCAGCCAAGATATAGGCACAGATACGCAGTATTTT
-	TRBD2	TRBV29-1	TRBJ2-1	CSVPRGGANEQFF	TGCAGCGTACCCCGGGGGGGGGCCAATGAGCAGTTCTTC
-	-	TRBV10-3	TRBJ2-5	CATAPGSQETQYF	TGTGCCACGGCCCCAGGGTCCCAAGAGACCCAGTACTTC
few	TRBD1	TRBV4-1	TRBJ1-1	CASSQGGQGVTEAFF	TGCGCCAGCAGCCAAGGGGGACAGGGTGTTACTGAAGCTTTCTTT
-	-	TRBV6-6	TRBJ1-5	CASRPGQGLNQPQHF	TGTGCCAGCAGACCCGGGCAGGGACTTAATCAGCCCCAGCATTTT
-	TRBD2	TRBV7-2	TRBJ2-3	CASSPPVAGGAINTQYF	TGTGCCAGCAGCCCCCCTGTGGCGGGGGGGGCTATAAATACGCAGTATTTT
-	-	TRBV28	TRBJ1-1	CASSVIDSNTEAFF	TGTGCCAGCAGTGTAATAGACAGTAACACTGAAGCTTTCTTT
-	TRBD1	TRBV18	TRBJ1-1	CASSPRTGGTEAFF	TGTGCCAGCTCACCGCGGACAGGAGGCACTGAAGCTTTCTTT
-	-	TRBV30	TRBJ1-1	CAWTGSLRNTEAFF	TGTGCCTGGACGGGAAGTCTCAGGAACACTGAAGCTTTCTTT
once	-	TRBV2	TRBJ2-1	CASSETGNNNEQFF	TGTGCCAGCAGTGAAACGGGTAATAACAATGAGCAGTTCTTC
-	-	TRBV2	TRBJ1-2	CASRRANYGYTF	TGTGCCAGCAGGAGGGCTAACTATGGCTACACCTTC
once	TRBD1	TRBV28	TRBJ1-2	CASSGWDRSYGYTF	TGTGCCAGCAGTGGATGGGACAGGTCCTATGGCTACACCTTC
-	TRBD2	TRBV29-1	TRBJ2-1	CSVYLPLAGGQFF	TGCAGCGTTTACCTCCCCCTCGCGGGGGGGCAGTTCTTC
-	-	TRBV14	TRBJ1-1	CASSQIYDRNTEAFF	TGTGCCAGCAGCCAAATATATGACAGGAACACTGAAGCTTTCTTT
-	TRBD2	TRBV6-4	TRBJ2-1	CASSDLAGGDYNEQFF	TGTGCCAGCAGTGACTTAGCGGGGGGGGACTACAATGAGCAGTTCTTC
-	-	TRBV6-2/TRBV6-3	TRBJ1-5	CASSQGHTQHF	TGTGCCAGCAGCCAGGGACATACCCAGCATTTT
-	TRBD1	TRBV2	TRBJ2-6	CASSPTGTGKTDSGANVLTF	TGTGCCAGCAGCCCGACAGGGACAGGGAAAACCGACTCTGGGGCCAACGTCCTGACTTTC
-	TRBD2	TRBV4-2	TRBJ2-1	CASSQLAGGRNEQFF	TGTGCCAGCAGCCAACTAGCGGGGGGGCGCAATGAGCAGTTCTTC
-	TRBD1	TRBV7-2	TRBJ1-1	CASSLGQGRGLPEAFF	TGTGCCAGCAGCCTAGGACAGGGGAGGGGGTTACCTGAAGCTTTCTTT
-	TRBD2	TRBV19	TRBJ2-7	CASSSIPGTTNSYEQYF	TGTGCCAGTAGTTCAATCCCCGGGACTACCAACTCCTACGAGCAGTACTTC
-	-	TRBV6-5	TRBJ2-1	CASRAPPDNEQFF	TGTGCCAGCAGGGCCCCTCCAGACAATGAGCAGTTCTTC
few	-	TRBV3-1/TRBV3-2	TRBJ1-2	CASSQSRNYGYTF	TGTGCCAGCAGCCAATCGCGGAACTATGGCTACACCTTC
once	-	TRBV7-2	TRBJ2-7	CASSLGGGLGEQYF	TGTGCCAGCAGCCTCGGAGGGGGCTTGGGCGAGCAGTACTTC
-	TRBD1	TRBV6-5	TRBJ2-1	CASSSSGTGGGNEQFF	TGTGCCAGCAGTTCCTCCGGGACAGGGGGAGGCAATGAGCAGTTCTTC
-	-	TRBV5-6	TRBJ1-1	CASSRTWRAEAFF	TGTGCCAGCAGCCGTACATGGAGGGCTGAAGCTTTCTTT
-	TRBD1	TRBV24-1	TRBJ2-1	CATSQGDRGAYNEQFF	TGTGCCACCAGTCAGGGAGACAGGGGTGCGTACAATGAGCAGTTCTTC
-	TRBD2	TRBV5-1	TRBJ2-4	CASSSVTSGDRNIQYF	TGCGCCAGCAGCTCAGTAACTAGCGGGGATAGGAACATTCAGTACTTC
-	TRBD1	TRBV15	TRBJ2-3	CATSRPGQGTTDTQYF	TGTGCCACCAGCAGGCCGGGACAGGGGACGACAGATACGCAGTATTTT
-	-	TRBV5-4	TRBJ1-2	CASSLGGVNMDGYTF	TGTGCCAGCAGCTTGGGGGGGGTTAATATGGATGGCTACACCTTC
-	TRBD1	TRBV3-1/TRBV3-2	TRBJ1-4	CASSPLGGGGEKLFF	TGTGCCAGCTCCCCTCTCGGAGGGGGCGGTGAAAAACTGTTTTTT
-	TRBD2	TRBV30	TRBJ2-2	CAWSVAGANTGELFF	TGTGCCTGGAGTGTAGCGGGGGCGAACACCGGGGAGCTGTTTTTT
-	-	TRBV19	TRBJ1-5	CASSPWRDTGGNQPQHF	TGTGCCAGTAGTCCGTGGAGGGACACGGGGGGAAATCAGCCCCAGCATTTT
-	-	TRBV5-1	TRBJ1-6	CASSLMGTGPYLHF	TGCGCCAGCAGCTTGATGGGCACAGGGCCCTACCTCCACTTT
-	TRBD1	TRBV5-5	TRBJ1-1	CASSVEGAGYTEAFF	TGTGCCAGCAGCGTGGAGGGGGCAGGGTACACTGAAGCTTTCTTT
few	-	TRBV19	TRBJ1-2	CASQESFNYGYTF	TGTGCCAGCCAAGAGAGCTTTAACTATGGCTACACCTTC
few	-	TRBV2	TRBJ1-1	CASSQDRNTEAFF	TGTGCCAGCAGTCAGGACAGGAACACTGAAGCTTTCTTT
few	-	TRBV2	TRBJ2-1	CASRPSDSYNEQFF	TGTGCCAGCAGGCCTAGCGACTCCTACAATGAGCAGTTCTTC
-	-	TRBV9	TRBJ2-3	CASSVQDRTSTDTQYF	TGTGCCAGCAGCGTCCAGGATCGGACTAGCACAGATACGCAGTATTTT
-	TRBD1	TRBV19	TRBJ1-3	CASSIGTDFLYMDTIYF	TGTGCCAGTAGTATCGGGACAGACTTCCTCTATATGGACACCATATATTTT
few	TRBD1	TRBV5-1	TRBJ2-3	CASSLNVAGGAEDTQYF	TGCGCCAGCAGCTTAAATGTGGCAGGGGGCGCGGAAGATACGCAGTATTTT
-	-	TRBV6-2/TRBV6-3	TRBJ1-5	CASSPTGVRPYNQPQHF	TGTGCCAGCAGCCCAACCGGAGTCCGGCCCTATAATCAGCCCCAGCATTTT
-	TRBD1	TRBV6-6	TRBJ2-2	CASSTGATGELFF	TGTGCCAGCTCTACAGGGGCCACCGGGGAGCTGTTTTTT